This TCR beta chain is from a study of cytomegalovirus exposure and HLA in healthy donors (dated by TCRdb to 2016 to 2017). About the investigation overall: In an earlier analysis of 550 to 750 of the donors, approximately 260 Gb of sequence data and some 120 million unique TCR beta sequences from roughly 190 million T cells were reported. An early release covering roughly 600 HLA-typed donors comprised about 300 gigabases of sequencing data and around 85 million unique TCR sequences. Of the roughly 400 genotyped donors, approximately 83% fell in the genetic ancestry cluster associated with self-reported Caucasian donors. The aim of the study was to test whether cataloging public T cell receptors could identify signatures of past pathogen exposure. The study profiled the T cell repertoires of 550 to 700 subjects by immunosequencing and related them to cytomegalovirus serostatus. A separate validation cohort of more than 100 different subjects was used in addition to the roughly 620-subject first cohort. To predict cytomegalovirus infection status, the study brought together high-throughput TCR immunosequencing, statistical association of individual TCRs with disease status, and machine learning. A later analysis re-examined previously published TCR beta repertoires from roughly 650 donors and added high-resolution HLA genotyping to investigate patterns of TCR occurrence. The later analysis used no new phenotypic data to find candidate immune exposures, relying instead on TCR beta sequences and their occurrence across donors. An earlier analysis of nearly 600 of the donors applied high-throughput TCR beta sequencing to assess whether each TCR beta V gene segment acted as functional or pseudogenic. Donor age, sex, ethnicity and CMV serostatus were collected together with the repertoire data. Genome-wide SNP genotypes for about 65% of the roughly 670 donors were used in a later genetic analysis, which treated that subset as a discovery cohort. All discovery cohort repertoires had been generated on a single sequencing platform. HLA typing covered class I and class II loci at four-digit resolution. The number of donors typed differed by locus, with about 629-640 for A, B, C, DRB1 and DQB1, 522 for DQA1, 606 for DPA1, and roughly 450 for DPB1. About five DR-DQ haplotypes were treated as single units for association and clustering because of strong linkage in the cohort. Across some 400 genotyped donors of the cohort, an average of about 240,000 unique TCR beta nucleotide sequences per donor were sequenced, and around 19% of those sequences were non-productive. Study-level results and caveats: An association between a missense DCLRE1C variant and V-gene and J-gene trimming of TCR beta chains was found in a later genetic analysis and replicated in an independent cohort. A further reported finding was that TCR beta sequences accurately predicted the HLA-A and HLA-B alleles for most subjects in the first cohort. Most TCR sequences were observed very rarely across donors, whereas some public TCRs were present in many individuals. Only TCR beta chains were sequenced in this cohort, and the absence of alpha or paired-chain data limited detectable features. The study gave a list of some 150 TCR beta chains associated with cytomegalovirus. A cluster of highly shared sequence variants was judged likely to be a technical artifact of the sequencing pipeline. Cytomegalovirus status was reported to be diagnosed by the classifier with high specificity and sensitivity in both the original and validation cohorts. Roughly uniform sequencing depth across donors was assumed in presence/absence analyses, although this assumption may not hold. According to the authors, the approach could potentially be generalized to other disease states and immunological phenotypes. In a later genetic analysis, fewer N-insertions in productive TCRs were reported among donors in an Asian-associated ancestry cluster than the roughly 700-donor mean. CMV serostatus was the only immune exposure information available for the cohort. Because HLA typing was missing for some donors at each locus, association tests included only the typed subset. Linkage disequilibrium might explain the correlated functional status among segregating V segments, but an unknown experimental factor could not be excluded. In vitro tests confirmed that a few of the cytomegalovirus-associated TCR beta chains recognize cytomegalovirus antigens. Because the 87-base-pair reads could not distinguish some IMGT-functional V segments, including TRBV6-2 and TRBV6-3, those segments were excluded. A later analysis found that TCR association rates varied across HLA loci, with DRB1 alleles showing the most associated TCRs and HLA-C alleles the fewest. Assigning TCR associations to individual alleles was difficult when HLA alleles, especially DR and DQ, strongly co-occurred. At a false discovery rate of 0.05, a later analysis linked 16,951 TCR beta sequences to specific HLA alleles. A later analysis reported that several top co-occurrence clusters appeared linked to parvovirus B19, influenza, CMV and Epstein-Barr virus. Because counts were too low, approximately 18 rarely observed V segments, including chromosome 9 orphons, were excluded from the earlier analysis of 587 of the donors. A later analysis found that HLA-associated TCR beta chains were more clonally expanded and had lower generation probabilities than equally common non-associated chains. In an earlier analysis of around 600 of the donors, most TCR beta V segments were observed in productive rearrangements about 87% or about 30% of the time, broadly matching IMGT annotations. A later analysis found that most CMV-associated TCR beta chains appeared HLA-restricted, with HLA associations seemingly driven largely by CMV exposure.

Libraries were made using the immunoSEQ multiplex PCR assay. The multiplex PCR relied on a mix of 60 forward primers for TCR Vbeta segments and 13 reverse primers for TCR Jbeta segments. A multiplex PCR assay on genomic DNA amplified the CDR3 region of rearranged TCR beta genes. The Illumina HiSeq System was used to sequence the amplified TCR beta libraries as 87-base-pair reads. The authors' pipeline ran thus. In a later analysis, tens of millions of unique TCR beta chains were counted across the 650 to 700 repertoires, and approximately 9.9 million of these chains were shared by at least two donors. To remove PCR and sequencing errors, raw reads were error-corrected and collapsed into unique sequences using a nearest-neighbor algorithm that merged closely related sequences. CDR3 sequences were aligned to IMGT reference sequences to assign V, D and J gene segments. Each retained sequence needed at least a six-nucleotide match to both a V gene segment and a J gene segment. A rearrangement counted as productive if the CDR3 had no stop codons and remained in frame with V and J, and every other rearrangement counted as non-productive. CDR3 was defined by IMGT convention, running from the second conserved V-encoded cysteine to the conserved J-encoded phenylalanine. The earlier analysis of about 570 of the donors excluded any sequence lacking an unambiguous match to a single V gene segment. An earlier analysis of 587 of the donors called V segments functional above 56.7% productive rearrangements and segregating when the between-donor standard deviation exceeded 5%. A statistical classification framework was developed to diagnose cytomegalovirus status using the catalog of TCR beta chain sequences. In a later analysis, V and J genes were assigned by comparing TCR nucleotide sequences against IMGT/GENE-DB human TR gene sequences. A later analysis assigned CDR3 sequences and most-parsimonious VDJ recombination scenarios with the TCRdist pipeline. In a later analysis, each TCR beta chain was defined by its CDR3 amino acid sequence together with its V-gene family, and reads lacking a unique V-gene family were excluded. As a way to deal with suspected cross-contamination and a sequencing artifact, a later analysis dropped 450 to 600 nucleotide sequences that were highly shared and had low generation probability. In a later analysis, a clonal expansion index was calculated for each public chain from normalized within-repertoire ranks of inferred template counts. In a later analysis, generation probabilities were computed using a VDJ recombination model fitted to out-of-frame rearrangements, and the results were checked against IGoR. In a later analysis, TCR-TCR, TCR-HLA and TCR-CMV co-occurrence was scored with hypergeometric tests, and a repertoire-size bias correction was applied to TCR pairs. In a later analysis, false discovery rates were estimated by permuting HLA or CMV assignments 20 times. In a later analysis, co-occurring TCRs were grouped with DBSCAN, and TCRdist sequence similarity was added when clustering was performed within HLA-allele-positive subsets. Repertoires with fewer than 30,000 or more than 120,000 public chains, plus five repertoires with anomalous nucleotide sharing, were excluded from co-occurrence clustering. TCRdb took over this immuneACCESS table, retaining in-frame rearrangements with V and J assigned. Such tables are incomplete; in checked studies, under half of the missing clones stem from an unresolved V gene, and the remainder is unexplained. Clone size and the V and J calls come from that table; the DNA yielded D and trimming. For this sample there are approximately 150,000 clones; about 80% appear just once. Around a tenth of the sample belongs to the ten largest clones.

A word on this clone: Its target antigen remains unknown. No much larger clonotype is one base removed from it; base qualities were not supplied.

The cohort was made up of 666 healthy bone marrow donors. At the time of sampling, all cohort members were nominally healthy, though unrecorded immune exposures were likely present. The donor was CMV seropositive and was included in the group of 250 to 300 seropositive cohort members. Each donor provided a peripheral blood sample, and peripheral blood mononuclear cells were used for TCR beta sequencing. Genomic DNA was extracted from the blood cell samples with the Qiagen DNeasy Blood Extraction Kit. The germline ends are 13 bases apart after V is trimmed by 2 bases and J by 0 bases. Spanning cysteine to phenylalanine, the CDR3 consists of 16 amino acids. Only the CDR3 DNA stays, 48 bases, in frame from base 1. CDR1 and CDR2 were assigned from the germline V gene as SGHTA and FQGNSA.

The TCR was taken from a man younger than 30 in good health and CMV-seropositive. Sequenced sample: PBMCs. The sequence joins TRBV7-2 to TRBJ1-2, with the identity of the D gene unclear. The nucleotide sequence is given as TGTGCCAGCAGCTTACCTCGGAACGGAGCTAACTATGGCTACACCTTC. This gives the protein CASSLPRNGANYGYTF.